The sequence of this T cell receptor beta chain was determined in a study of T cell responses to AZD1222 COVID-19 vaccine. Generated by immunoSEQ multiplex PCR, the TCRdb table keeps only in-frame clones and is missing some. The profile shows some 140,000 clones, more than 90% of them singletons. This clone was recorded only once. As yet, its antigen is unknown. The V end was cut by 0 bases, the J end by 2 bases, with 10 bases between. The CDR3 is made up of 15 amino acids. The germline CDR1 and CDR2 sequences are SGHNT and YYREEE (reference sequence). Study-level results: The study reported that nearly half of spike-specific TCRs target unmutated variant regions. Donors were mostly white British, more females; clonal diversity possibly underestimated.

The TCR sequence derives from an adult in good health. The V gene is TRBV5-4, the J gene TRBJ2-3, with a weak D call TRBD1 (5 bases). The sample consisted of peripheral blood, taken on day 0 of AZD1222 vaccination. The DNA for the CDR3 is TGTGCCAGCAGCTTGGAGTCAGGGAACACAGATACGCAGTATTTT. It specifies CASSLESGNTDTQYF.